This T cell receptor (beta chain) is from a study of cytomegalovirus exposure and HLA in healthy donors. Study-wide findings and caveats: The sole available immune exposure information was CMV serostatus. The study labeled fewer than 200 TCR beta chains cytomegalovirus-associated.

13 Jbeta primers and 60 Vbeta primers were used for the PCR. Data came from immunoSEQ multiplex PCR; TCRdb stores just in-frame clones and leaves some out. Of about 160,000 clones detected, about 71% appear once; the ten largest clones hold 2.8%. V dropped 1 base and J dropped 1; count of bases not matched to a gene: 6. The CDR3 runs 15 residues. The germline CDR1 and CDR2 sequences are SQVTM and ANQGSEA. Comments on this clone: Its target is not known.

The chain carries TRBV29-1 and TRBJ2-7; TRBD1 matches at 8 bases. The TCR was taken from a woman in her twenties or thirties in good health and CMV-seronegative. The specimen sequenced was PBMCs. CDR3 DNA: TGCAGCGTTGAAGCGGACAGGGATGGGTCCTACGAGCAGTACTTC. This gives the protein CSVEADRDGSYEQYF.